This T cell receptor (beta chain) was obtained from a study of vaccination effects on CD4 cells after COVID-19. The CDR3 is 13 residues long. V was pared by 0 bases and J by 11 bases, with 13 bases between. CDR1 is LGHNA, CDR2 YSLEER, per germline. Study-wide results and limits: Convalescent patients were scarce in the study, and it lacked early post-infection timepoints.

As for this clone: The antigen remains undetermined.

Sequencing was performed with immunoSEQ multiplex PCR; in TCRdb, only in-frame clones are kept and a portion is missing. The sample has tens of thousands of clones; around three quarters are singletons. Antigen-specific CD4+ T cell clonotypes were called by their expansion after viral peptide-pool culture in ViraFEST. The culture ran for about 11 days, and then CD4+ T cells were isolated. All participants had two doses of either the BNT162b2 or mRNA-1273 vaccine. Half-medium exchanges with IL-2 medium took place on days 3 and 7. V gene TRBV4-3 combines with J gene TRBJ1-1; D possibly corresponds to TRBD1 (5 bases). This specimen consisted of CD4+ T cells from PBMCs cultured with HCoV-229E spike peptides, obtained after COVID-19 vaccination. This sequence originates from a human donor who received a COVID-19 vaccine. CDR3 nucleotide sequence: TGCGCCAGCAGCCAAGAGCCAGGACAAAAGGCTTTCTTT. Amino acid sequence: CASSQEPGQKAFF.